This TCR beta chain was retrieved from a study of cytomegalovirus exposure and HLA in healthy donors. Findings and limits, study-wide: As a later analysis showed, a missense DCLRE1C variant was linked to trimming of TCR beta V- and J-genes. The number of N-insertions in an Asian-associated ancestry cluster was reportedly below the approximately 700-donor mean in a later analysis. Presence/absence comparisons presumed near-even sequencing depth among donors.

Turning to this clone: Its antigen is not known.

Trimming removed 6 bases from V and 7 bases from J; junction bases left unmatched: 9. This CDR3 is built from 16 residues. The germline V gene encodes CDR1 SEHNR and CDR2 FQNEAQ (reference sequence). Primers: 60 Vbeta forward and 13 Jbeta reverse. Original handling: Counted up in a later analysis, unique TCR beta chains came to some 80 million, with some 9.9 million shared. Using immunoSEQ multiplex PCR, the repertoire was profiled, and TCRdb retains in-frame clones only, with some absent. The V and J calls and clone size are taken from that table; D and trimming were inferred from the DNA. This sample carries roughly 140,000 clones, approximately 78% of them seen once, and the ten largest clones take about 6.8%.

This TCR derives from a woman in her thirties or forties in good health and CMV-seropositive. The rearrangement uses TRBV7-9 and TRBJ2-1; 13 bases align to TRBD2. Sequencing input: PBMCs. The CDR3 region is CASSARGLAGVNEQFF. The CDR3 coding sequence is TGTGCCAGCAGTGCGCGTGGACTAGCGGGAGTGAATGAGCAGTTCTTC.